The entry below describes one T cell receptor (beta chain). Clones were sequenced by immunoSEQ multiplex PCR, and TCRdb holds only the in-frame ones, with some missing. The sample shows under 200,000 clones, approximately 87% of them seen only once. The data originate from a study of blood T cell repertoires in COVID-19. V was clipped by 6 bases and J by 5 bases; unmatched bases: 22. The CDR3 length is 19 residues. CDR1 and CDR2 from the germline V gene are SGHDT and YYEEEE. The TCR sequence derives from a woman in her 70s with acute or convalescent COVID-19. Sequenced sample: peripheral blood. The chain has TRBV5-6 and TRBJ2-3, with 9 nucleotides matching TRBD2. The CDR3 sequence is CASTPTRAGGPVRGDTQYF. CDR3 sequence (DNA): TGTGCCAGCACCCCGACGCGGGCGGGAGGGCCGGTCAGGGGAGATACGCAGTATTTT. Using reference TRBV5-6 and TRBJ2-3 for the parts outside the CDR3, the full variable domain is DAGVTQSPTHLIKTRGQQVTLRCSPKSGHDTVSWYQQALGQGPQFIFQYYEEEERQRGNFPDRFSGHQFPNYSSELNVNALLLGDSALYLCASTPTRAGGPVRGDTQYFGPGTRLTVL.